Below, 28 T cell receptor beta chains from the same sample are listed, as sequenced in a study of blood T cell repertoires in COVID-19. Assay: immunoSEQ multiplex PCR; the TCRdb copy retains only in-frame clones and omits some. The data contain around 190,000 clones, roughly 90% of them singletons. Sequenced input: peripheral blood. The receptors were gathered from a man aged 18 to 29 with active or convalescent COVID-19.

The CDR3 nucleotides are TGTGCCAGCGCTAGCGGGCCCAGCACAGATACGCAGTATTTT. This encodes CASASGPSTDTQYF. The V gene is TRBV7-8, the J gene TRBJ2-3, with 8 positions matching TRBD2. This CDR3 spans 14 amino acids. V lost 8 bases, J lost 0 bases, and 4 bases stayed unmatched. Germline V CDR1 and CDR2: SGHVS, FQNEAQ.

Here the CDR3 DNA reads TGTGCCACGGGACAGCTGTCCTACGAGCAGTACTTC. The encoded protein is CATGQLSYEQYF. The V and J genes are TRBV10-3 and TRBJ2-7; TRBD1 agrees at 7 bases. Germline loops: CDR1 ENHRY, CDR2 SYGVKD. With 10 bases clipped from V and 1 base from J, the junction kept 4 bases outside the gene matches. This CDR3 is built from 12 residues.

CDR3 in amino acids: CASSHMDRGTSYGYTF. The CDR3, as DNA: TGTGCCAGCAGCCACATGGACAGGGGAACAAGCTATGGCTACACCTTC. The V call is TRBV3-1 (or the pseudogene TRBV3-2), the J call TRBJ1-2, with 9 bases fitting TRBD1. The junction had 9 bases not matched to a gene; V was cut back by 3 bases and J by 4 bases. CDR1 LGHDT and CDR2 YNNKEL come from the germline V gene (reference sequence). The CDR3 is 16 amino acids.

The chain joins TRBV7-2 to TRBJ1-1, with D hard to call. There are 15 residues in the CDR3. From germline, CDR1 is SGHTA and CDR2 FQGNSA. The V gene lost 1 base and the J gene lost 2 bases, with 11 bases spanning the gap. This CDR3 is CASSLDDVGNTEAFF. In DNA form, the CDR3 reads TGTGCCAGCAGCTTAGATGACGTGGGCAACACTGAAGCTTTCTTT.

CDR3 residues: CASSQDRAGAGGYTF. CDR3 nucleotides: TGTGCCAGCAGCCAAGATAGGGCGGGGGCGGGTGGCTACACCTTC. The J gene is TRBJ1-2, the V gene TRBV4-2, with D perhaps matching TRBD1 (6 bases). The CDR3 loop spans 15 amino acids. The germline V gene encodes CDR1 LGHNA and CDR2 YNFKEQ. V dropped 0 bases and J dropped 7 bases, with 15 bases sitting between them.

The count of this clone is one. The chain recombines TRBV7-9 with TRBJ1-2; weak D call: TRBD1 (6 bases). CDR3 length equals 15 residues. Germline CDR1 reads SEHNR; CDR2 reads FQNEAQ (reference sequence). V lost 7 bases to trimming and J lost 1 base, with 16 bases between them. The DNA of the CDR3 is TGTGCCAGCATCGAACAGGGAAAGGGTAACTATGGCTACACCTTC. Translated, it gives CASIEQGKGNYGYTF.

The chain recombines TRBV3-1 (or the pseudogene TRBV3-2) with TRBJ2-7, with D unresolved. Germline CDR1 reads LGHDT; CDR2 reads YNNKEL (reference sequence). V lost 1 base and J lost 0, with 10 bases in between. The CDR3 contains 15 residues. In nucleotides, the CDR3 is TGTGCCAGCAGCCAAGGAAATTCGGGCTCCTACGAGCAGTACTTC. Protein product: CASSQGNSGSYEQYF.

The chain joins TRBV3-1 (or the pseudogene TRBV3-2) to TRBJ1-4; D is ambiguous. Germline V gives CDR1 LGHDT, CDR2 YNNKEL (reference sequence). Trimming removed 1 base at V and 4 bases at J, with 4 bases between. CDR3 length equals 13 residues. CDR3 bases: TGTGCCAGCAGCCAAGCCCTTAATGAAAAACTGTTTTTT. Its protein is CASSQALNEKLFF.

This chain joins TRBV5-1 and TRBJ2-1, with TRBD2 identical over 7 bases. Germline assignment: CDR1 SGHRS and CDR2 YFSETQ. The V and J ends lost 2 bases and 4 bases, in that order; junction bases with no gene match: 9. CDR3 length: 16 residues. CDR3 amino acids: CASSFGRERIYNEQFF. CDR3 coding DNA: TGCGCCAGCAGCTTCGGGCGGGAGAGGATTTACAATGAGCAGTTCTTC. Full variable domain (outside the CDR3, taken from reference TRBV5-1 and TRBJ2-1): KAGVTQTPRYLIKTRGQQVTLSCSPISGHRSVSWYQQTPGQGLQFLFEYFSETQRNKGNFPGRFSGRQFSNSRSEMNVSTLELGDSALYLCASSFGRERIYNEQFFGPGTRLTVL.

The chain employs TRBV19 and TRBJ1-2; TRBD1 matches 7 bases. The CDR3 runs 16 residues. With V trimmed by 7 bases and J by 2 bases, 13 bases remained unmatched. CDR1 and CDR2 (germline): LNHDA, SQIVND (reference sequence). The CDR3 spells CASTSMGDSSNYGYTF. The DNA for the CDR3 is TGTGCCAGTACCTCCATGGGGGACAGTTCCAACTATGGCTACACCTTC. Looking up the rest from reference TRBV19 and TRBJ1-2 gives the full variable domain: DGGITQSPKYLFRKEGQNVTLSCEQNLNHDAMYWYRQDPGQGLRLIYYSQIVNDFQKGDIAEGYSVSREKKESFPLTVTSAQKNPTAFYLCASTSMGDSSNYGYTFGSGTRLTVV.

The sample holds a few counts of this clone. The rearrangement links TRBV2 to TRBJ1-2; 8 bases line up with TRBD1. Trimming removed 4 bases from V and 4 bases from J; junction bases left unmatched: 11. CDR3 size: 16 residues. CDR1 is SNHLY, CDR2 FYNNEI, per germline. The CDR3 nucleotides read TGTGCCAGCAGTGTATCCGGGACAGGTCTTTCCTATGGCTACACCTTC. Its translation: CASSVSGTGLSYGYTF.

The chain combines TRBV21-1 with TRBJ2-7; TRBD1 is the table's D call, not checked against the DNA. TRBV21-1 is flagged as a pseudogene. CDR3 length: 15 amino acids. In DNA form, the CDR3 reads TGTGCCAGCAGATTACAGGGTCAATTCCTCTACGAGCAGTACTTC. Residues: CASRLQGQFLYEQYF.

This clone has a single count. Additional DNA sequences in this sample encode the identical CDR3. V and J are TRBV28 and TRBJ2-7, with 10 bases fitting TRBD2. V was pared by 6 bases and J by 1 base, with 3 bases of the junction left unmatched. Looked up from germline, CDR1 is MDHEN and CDR2 is SYDVKM. This CDR3 has 14 amino acids. CDR3 region: CASRNSGGSYEQYF. Written as DNA, the CDR3 is TGTGCCAGCAGGAATAGCGGGGGGTCCTACGAGCAGTACTTC.

The chain is built from TRBV5-1 and TRBJ2-5; 7 nucleotides match TRBD1. Losses at the gene ends were 5 bases for V and 2 bases for J; bases not matched to a gene: 3. The CDR3 extends over 13 amino acids. The V gene's germline CDR1 is SGHRS and CDR2 YFSETQ. CDR3: CASRPTGQETQYF. The CDR3 DNA reads TGCGCCAGCAGGCCGACAGGGCAAGAGACCCAGTACTTC.

The chain couples TRBV9 to TRBJ2-3; D unclear. Germline loops: CDR1 SGDLS, CDR2 YYNGEE. The CDR3 runs 14 residues. The V and J ends lost 2 bases and 2 bases respectively, with 9 bases between them. The CDR3 sequence is CASSVSLDTDTQYF. CDR3 nucleotide sequence: TGTGCCAGCAGCGTGAGTTTAGACACAGATACGCAGTATTTT.

The chain uses TRBV27 and TRBJ1-2; 7 bases line up with TRBD1. V shed 6 bases and J 3 bases; nucleotides not matched to a gene: 16. Per germline, CDR1 MNHEY and CDR2 SMNVEV (reference sequence). This CDR3 region has 17 residues. Written as DNA, the CDR3 is TGTGCCAGCAGAAAGACCGGGACAGAGGGTTTTGACTATGGCTACACCTTC. This codes for CASRKTGTEGFDYGYTF.

The V call is TRBV18, the J call TRBJ2-1; 12 bases line up with TRBD2. Looked up from germline, CDR1 is KGHSH and CDR2 is LQKENI. This CDR3 region has 17 residues. J was trimmed by 6 bases and V by 1 base; bases with no gene match: 7. The DNA for the CDR3 is TGTGCCAGCTCACCACTGGCTAGCGGGAGGGTCGGCAATGAGCAGTTCTTC. Encoded protein: CASSPLASGRVGNEQFF.

The V and J genes are TRBV18 and TRBJ2-7, with 7 bases fitting TRBD2. Per the germline V gene, CDR1 is KGHSH and CDR2 is LQKENI. V was pared by 0 bases and J by 5 bases, with 7 bases of the junction left unmatched. The CDR3 is made up of 15 amino acids. The CDR3 nucleotides are TGTGCCAGCTCACCACCGGGAGGGCCTAGGGACGAGCAGTACTTC. As protein: CASSPPGGPRDEQYF.

This chain joins TRBV10-3 and TRBJ1-1; possibly TRBD1 for D (5 bases). This CDR3 region has 18 residues. V was trimmed by 11 bases and J by 6 bases, leaving 34 bases between them. Germline CDR1 reads ENHRY; CDR2 reads SYGVKD. As DNA, the CDR3 is TGTGCCGCCCTTGGCGGGGGAACTGGTCCCAAGTTGATCGCTGAAGCTTTCTTT. Protein sequence: CAALGGGTGPKLIAEAFF.

The V and J genes are TRBV12-3 or TRBV12-4 and TRBJ1-3; no clear D. V was pared by 4 bases and J by 9 bases, with 7 bases between. CDR3 length: 11 residues. In nucleotides, the CDR3 is TGTGCCAGCAGTTCGCGAGGCACCATATATTTT. Residues: CASSSRGTIYF.

The chain uses TRBV28 and TRBJ1-2; D is possibly TRBD1 (5 bases). The germline gives CDR1 MDHEN, CDR2 SYDVKM. The CDR3 contains 17 residues. V shed 5 bases and J shed 4 bases, with 23 bases lying between them. The CDR3 spells CASSGSIPGLRTYGYTF. CDR3 DNA sequence: TGTGCCAGCAGTGGAAGTATACCGGGACTGAGAACCTATGGCTACACCTTC.

The chain has TRBV2 and TRBJ2-3, with D maybe TRBD2 (7 bases). Germline V lookup: CDR1 SNHLY, CDR2 FYNNEI. Between the trimmed V and J ends, which lost 6 bases and 9 bases, there was a span of 13 bases. The CDR3 loop spans 12 amino acids. CDR3 in amino acids: CASRAGGRTQYF. The CDR3 nucleotides read TGTGCCAGCAGGGCCGGGGGGCGCACGCAGTATTTT.

The genes are TRBV5-4 and TRBJ1-2, with 7 bases that match TRBD1. CDR3 length: 15 amino acids. Germline trimming cut 1 base from V and 3 bases from J; bases unmatched to any gene: 6. Germline V CDR1 and CDR2: SGHNT, YYREEE (reference sequence). The CDR3 here is CASSLPGQRYYGYTF. The CDR3 DNA reads as TGTGCCAGCAGCTTGCCGGGACAGAGGTACTATGGCTACACCTTC.

This clone was picked up many times. The chain links TRBV6-4 to TRBJ2-1; 9 positions agree with TRBD1. The CDR3 length is 14 residues. Germline V gives CDR1 MRHNA, CDR2 SNTAGT. Trimming cost V 0 bases and J 6 bases; bases outside gene matches: 0. This CDR3 is CASSDSTGGNEQFF. CDR3 bases: TGTGCCAGCAGTGACTCGACAGGGGGCAATGAGCAGTTCTTC.

The rearrangement joins TRBV28 to TRBJ1-6; D remains unclear. CDR1 and CDR2 from the germline V gene are MDHEN and SYDVKM. The V end was cut by 8 bases, the J end by 5 bases, with 16 bases between. This CDR3 region has 15 residues. The CDR3 DNA reads TGTGCCAGCGCATTGTCCAGTCTTAATAATTCACCCCTCCACTTT. Encoded protein: CASALSSLNNSPLHF.

The V gene is TRBV4-1, the J gene TRBJ2-1; TRBD1 matches 10 bases. CDR1 is MGHRA and CDR2 is YSYEKL in the germline V gene. Unmatched junction bases numbered 5, after V lost 1 base and J lost 5 bases. The CDR3 spans 16 residues. The CDR3 here is CASSQVGTGANNEQFF. The CDR3 bases are TGCGCCAGCAGCCAAGTCGGGACAGGGGCGAACAATGAGCAGTTCTTC.

V and J are TRBV7-9 and TRBJ1-2, with a possible D match to TRBD1 (6 bases). CDR1 and CDR2 from the germline V gene are SEHNR and FQNEAQ (reference sequence). V lost 5 bases to trimming and J lost 3 bases, with 16 bases between them. The CDR3 spans 15 residues. CDR3 bases: TGTGCCAGCAGCGCAACTACAGGGTTGCACTATGGCTACACCTTC. It is translated as CASSATTGLHYGYTF.

The V call is TRBV5-1, the J call TRBJ1-2; 7 bases fit TRBD1. The length of the CDR3 is 15 residues. The germline CDR1 and CDR2 sequences are SGHRS and YFSETQ. The V segment lost 1 base and the J segment 5 bases; nucleotides outside the gene matches: 8. CDR3 amino acids: CASSLSLETGYGYTF. As DNA, the CDR3 is TGCGCCAGCAGCTTGAGTCTCGAGACAGGGTATGGCTACACCTTC.